Given below is one TCR beta chain in context. The data are from a study of cytomegalovirus exposure and HLA in healthy donors. The primer mix had 60 Vbeta and 13 Jbeta primers. Libraries were prepared by immunoSEQ multiplex PCR; TCRdb keeps only in-frame clonotypes and omits some of them. The table lists roughly 100,000 clones, over 70% of them singletons. With 7 bases removed from V and 4 bases from J, the gap between germline ends came to 10 bases. The CDR3 length is 13 residues. CDR1 is MNHEY and CDR2 is SMNVEV in the germline V gene (reference sequence). This TCR derives from a man aged 35-49 years in good health and CMV-seronegative. The V and J genes are TRBV27 and TRBJ2-2; D unclear. Specimen: PBMCs. The CDR3 sequence: CASKPKLTGELFF. CDR3 nucleotides: TGTGCCAGCAAACCAAAGCTCACCGGGGAGCTGTTTTTT.